Below are 9 T cell receptor beta chains sequenced from a single sample in a study of blood T cell repertoires in COVID-19. Profiling relied on immunoSEQ multiplex PCR, and the TCRdb table lists in-frame clones only, not all of them. The table records about 66,000 clones, around 92% of them present only once. Sequenced sample: peripheral blood. These receptors all stem from a man aged 60 to 69 with acute or convalescent COVID-19.

This chain uses TRBV7-9 with TRBJ1-1; D gene unclear. The V and J ends lost 5 bases and 10 bases respectively, with 17 bases between them. CDR1 and CDR2 from the germline V gene are SEHNR and FQNEAQ (reference sequence). The CDR3 totals 13 residues. Here the CDR3 DNA reads TGTGCCAGCAGCCCGAAGCGGTCAACTTCAGCTTTCTTT. It is translated as CASSPKRSTSAFF.

CDR3 protein: CASSLSEGITAEAFF. DNA of the CDR3: TGTGCCAGCAGTTTATCGGAAGGAATTACAGCTGAAGCTTTCTTT. This chain connects TRBV27 to TRBJ1-1; no firm D call. The CDR3 has 15 amino acids. Germline assignment: CDR1 MNHEY and CDR2 SMNVEV (reference sequence). The ends were cut back, 0 bases at V and 6 bases at J, with 14 bases in the middle.

This clone appeared once. The rearrangement uses TRBV9 and TRBJ1-1; weak D call: TRBD1 (6 bases). With 6 bases removed from V and 4 bases from J, the gap between germline ends came to 16 bases. The germline V gene encodes CDR1 SGDLS and CDR2 YYNGEE. CDR3 length: 14 amino acids. CDR3 amino acids: CASTPRGGSTEAFF. CDR3 sequence (DNA): TGTGCCAGCACCCCAAGGGGGGGTAGCACTGAAGCTTTCTTT.

This chain's CDR3 is CASSVDPSSRDTQYF. CDR3 nucleotide sequence: TGTGCCAGCAGCGTAGACCCTAGTTCTCGAGATACGCAGTATTTT. The chain has TRBV9 and TRBJ2-3; D gene ambiguous. CDR1 and CDR2 from the germline V gene are SGDLS and YYNGEE. The CDR3 sequence is 15 residues long. The V gene lost 0 bases and the J gene lost 5 bases, with 13 bases spanning the gap.

J is TRBJ2-3 and V is TRBV15; perhaps TRBD2 as D (6 bases). This CDR3 spans 15 amino acids. V shed 3 bases and J shed 0 bases, with 10 bases lying between them. Germline V lookup: CDR1 LNHNV, CDR2 YYDKDF (reference sequence). The CDR3 sequence: CATSSRDSSTDTQYF. Written as DNA, the CDR3 is TGTGCCACCAGCAGCCGGGACTCGAGCACAGATACGCAGTATTTT.

This chain links TRBV9 with TRBJ1-3; D possibly corresponds to TRBD1 (5 bases). This CDR3 is built from 13 residues. Trimming removed 9 bases at V and 0 bases at J, with 10 bases between. Germline V CDR1 and CDR2: SGDLS, YYNGEE. The CDR3 sequence is CATQGGSGNTIYF. CDR3 nucleotides: TGTGCCACCCAGGGAGGCTCTGGAAACACCATATATTTT.

This chain links TRBV18 with TRBJ1-1, with D uncertain. CDR1 and CDR2 (germline): KGHSH, LQKENI. The CDR3 is 14 amino acids. Trimming cost V 5 bases and J 4 bases, with 14 bases left between them. The CDR3 is CASSKNGGSTEAFF. The CDR3 DNA reads as TGTGCCAGCTCAAAGAACGGAGGGTCCACTGAAGCTTTCTTT.

The rearrangement uses TRBV9 and TRBJ2-2; tentative D call: TRBD1 (7 bases). Between the trimmed V and J ends, which lost 4 bases and 6 bases, there was a span of 16 bases. The CDR3 is 15 amino acids. Looked up from germline, CDR1 is SGDLS and CDR2 is YYNGEE. This CDR3 reads CASSPRRGAAGELFF. The CDR3 DNA reads as TGTGCCAGCAGCCCACGCAGGGGGGCCGCCGGGGAGCTGTTTTTT.

This chain uses TRBV4-2 with TRBJ1-3; 7 nucleotides agree with TRBD1. Germline loops: CDR1 LGHNA, CDR2 YNFKEQ. The CDR3 has 15 residues. The junction had 7 bases not matched to a gene; V was cut back by 1 base and J by 7 bases. The CDR3 here is CASSQGQGRDNTIYF. CDR3 DNA sequence: TGTGCCAGCAGCCAAGGACAGGGAAGAGACAACACCATATATTTT.